These 12 T cell receptor beta chains were all obtained from the same sample, sequenced in a study of blood T cell repertoires in COVID-19. Only in-frame clones appear in the TCRdb table, and some are missing; sequencing was by immunoSEQ multiplex PCR. Here the sample spans around 100,000 clones, around 80% being singletons. Sequencing was carried out using peripheral blood. The receptor source for this set is a man between 70 and 80 years old with active or convalescent COVID-19.

This clone was detected a few times. The chain combines TRBV6-2 or TRBV6-3 with TRBJ2-5; TRBD2 matches at 13 bases. The CDR3 length is 15 residues. V was clipped by 4 bases and J by 5 bases; unmatched bases: 4. CDR1 and CDR2 from the germline V gene are MNHEY and SVGEGT. The CDR3 DNA reads as TGTGCCAGCAGTTGGACTAGCGGGAGCGGTGAGACCCAGTACTTC. Its translation: CASSWTSGSGETQYF.

The chain links TRBV7-2 to TRBJ2-4; TRBD1 matches at 9 bases. The CDR3 has 16 amino acids. The germline V gene encodes CDR1 SGHTA and CDR2 FQGNSA. V shed 6 bases, J shed 3 bases, and the junction held 9 bases outside the gene matches. The CDR3 DNA reads TGTGCCAGCAGACGTCCGGGACAGGGCGACAAAAACATTCAGTACTTC. Its translation: CASRRPGQGDKNIQYF.

The rearrangement links TRBV30 to TRBJ1-1; 10 nucleotides align to TRBD1. Germline V lookup: CDR1 GTSNPN, CDR2 SVGIG (reference sequence). Trimming cost V 4 bases and J 4 bases; bases outside gene matches: 6. The CDR3 consists of 14 residues. In DNA, the CDR3 is TGTGCCTGGACCCCGGGACAGGGGCTCACTGAAGCTTTCTTT. Its translation: CAWTPGQGLTEAFF.

This clone was detected once. The chain uses TRBV7-9 and TRBJ2-1, with TRBD2 matching over 7 bases. The CDR3 is 19 residues long. J was trimmed by 3 bases and V by 4 bases; bases with no gene match: 18. Germline V lookup: CDR1 SEHNR, CDR2 FQNEAQ (reference sequence). The CDR3 loop is CASSSTLPSGGGYYNEQFF. Written as DNA, the CDR3 is TGTGCCAGCAGCTCGACCCTCCCGAGTGGCGGGGGATACTACAATGAGCAGTTCTTC.

V usage is TRBV30 and J usage is TRBJ2-7, with TRBD1 as a possible D gene (5 bases). CDR1 and CDR2 from the germline V gene are GTSNPN and SVGIG (reference sequence). The V end was cut by 4 bases, the J end by 2 bases, with 12 bases between. CDR3 length: 13 amino acids. The CDR3 spells CAWTEDIAYEQYF. The DNA of the CDR3 is TGTGCCTGGACAGAGGACATCGCCTACGAGCAGTACTTC.

This clone showed up just once. The same CDR3 can be traced to other DNA sequences in this sample. The chain couples TRBV5-1 to TRBJ1-2; 10 bases are a match to TRBD1. After removal of 1 base from V and 3 bases from J, the junction contained 3 bases not matched to a gene. The CDR3 covers 15 residues. CDR1 and CDR2 from the germline V gene are SGHRS and YFSETQ. The CDR3 DNA sequence: TGCGCCAGCAGCTTGAAGGGGACAGGGGACTATGGCTACACCTTC. It specifies CASSLKGTGDYGYTF.

This chain uses TRBV4-1 with TRBJ2-1; D may be TRBD1 (5 bases). V was pared by 0 bases and J by 12 bases, with 12 bases between. CDR3 length: 13 residues. CDR1 is MGHRA and CDR2 is YSYEKL in the germline V gene. CDR3 region: CASSQDSGLGQFF. CDR3 bases: TGCGCCAGCAGCCAAGATTCAGGGCTAGGGCAGTTCTTC.

This sequence joins TRBV4-1 and TRBJ2-2; TRBD1 matches 9 bases. Germline V gene data show CDR1 as MGHRA and CDR2 as YSYEKL. The V segment lost 3 bases and the J segment 7 bases; nucleotides outside the gene matches: 6. This CDR3 spans 15 amino acids. The CDR3 nucleotides read TGCGCCAGCAGCCATGTCGGGACAGGGATCGGGGAGCTGTTTTTT. This encodes CASSHVGTGIGELFF.

The chain is built from TRBV7-2 and TRBJ2-7; 9 bases fit TRBD2. Unmatched junction bases numbered 7, after V lost 4 bases and J lost 3 bases. Germline CDR1 and CDR2: SGHTA and FQGNSA. This CDR3 region has 15 residues. The CDR3 reads CASSYQTSGYYEQYF. As DNA, the CDR3 is TGTGCCAGCAGCTATCAGACTAGCGGATACTACGAGCAGTACTTC. Full variable domain (remainder filled in from reference TRBV7-2 and TRBJ2-7): GAGVSQSPSNKVTEKGKDVELRCDPISGHTALYWYRQSLGQGLEFLIYFQGNSAPDKSGLPSDRFSAERTGGSVSTLTIQRTQQEDSAVYLCASSYQTSGYYEQYFGPGTRLTVT.

The chain links TRBV9 to TRBJ2-1; 10 bases align to TRBD2. The ends lost 3 bases at V and 4 bases at J; junction bases unmatched: 7. The length of the CDR3 is 16 residues. Germline V lookup: CDR1 SGDLS, CDR2 YYNGEE. CDR3 bases: TGTGCCAGCAGCGGGGCTAGCGGGAGCGGGTACAATGAGCAGTTCTTC. It specifies CASSGASGSGYNEQFF. Filled out from reference TRBV9 and TRBJ2-1, the complete variable domain reads DSGVTQTPKHLITATGQRVTLRCSPRSGDLSVYWYQQSLDQGLQFLIQYYNGEERAKGNILERFSAQQFPDLHSELNLSSLELGDSALYFCASSGASGSGYNEQFFGPGTRLTVL.

This chain connects TRBV15 to TRBJ2-5, with TRBD1 matching over 8 bases. J lost 3 bases, V lost 6 bases, and 3 bases had no gene match. CDR1 is LNHNV, CDR2 YYDKDF, per germline (reference sequence). The CDR3 is 13 amino acids. The CDR3 nucleotides are TGTGCCACCAGTACGGACAGGGAAGAGACCCAGTACTTC. It codes for CATSTDREETQYF.

The chain couples TRBV11-2 to TRBJ2-7; possibly TRBD2 for D (6 bases). The CDR3 is made up of 16 amino acids. Trimming took 2 bases from V and 3 from J, leaving 17 bases between them. Germline V lookup: CDR1 SGHAT, CDR2 FQNNGV. For the CDR3, the DNA is TGTGCCAGCAGCTTATCCGGGACTGTTAATTTCTACGAGCAGTACTTC. This gives the protein CASSLSGTVNFYEQYF.